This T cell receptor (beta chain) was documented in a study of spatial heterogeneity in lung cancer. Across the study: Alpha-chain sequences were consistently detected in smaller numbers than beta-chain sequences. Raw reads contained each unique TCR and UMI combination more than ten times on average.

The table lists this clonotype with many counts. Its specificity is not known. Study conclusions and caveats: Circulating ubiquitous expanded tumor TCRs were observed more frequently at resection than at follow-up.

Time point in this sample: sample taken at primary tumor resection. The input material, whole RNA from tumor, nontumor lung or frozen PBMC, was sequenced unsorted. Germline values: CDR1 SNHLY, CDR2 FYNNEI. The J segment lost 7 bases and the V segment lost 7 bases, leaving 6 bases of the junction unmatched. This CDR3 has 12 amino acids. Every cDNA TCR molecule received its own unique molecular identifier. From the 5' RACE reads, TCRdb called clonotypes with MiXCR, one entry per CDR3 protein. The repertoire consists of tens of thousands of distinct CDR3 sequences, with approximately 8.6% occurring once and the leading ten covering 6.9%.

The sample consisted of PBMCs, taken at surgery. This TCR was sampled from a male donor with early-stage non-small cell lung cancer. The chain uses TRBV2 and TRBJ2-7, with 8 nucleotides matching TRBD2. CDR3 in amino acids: CASNGRAWEQYF. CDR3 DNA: TGTGCCAGCAACGGGAGGGCCTGGGAGCAGTACTTC.